This T cell receptor (beta chain) was identified during a study of blood T cell repertoires in COVID-19. Study details: Spain, Italy and the United States supplied samples that represented acute and convalescent COVID-19. T cells, B-cell-depleted T cells, or PBMCs supplied cDNA or gDNA.

Per the study methods: Estimation of nucleated cell counts was performed using reference gene primer amplification. Measured with immunoSEQ multiplex PCR; TCRdb has only the in-frame clones, and not every one. That table is the source of V, J and clone size, and D and trimming were worked out from the DNA. The top ten hold around 10% of the sample, which has fewer than 300,000 clones, around nine tenths seen once. This CDR3 region has 15 residues. CDR1 is SEHNR and CDR2 is FQNEAQ in the germline V gene (reference sequence). Trimming took 4 bases from V and 4 from J; bases not matched to a gene: 4. The receptor was isolated from a man aged 35 to 55 who had recovered from COVID-19. The sample was peripheral blood. This chain uses TRBV7-9 with TRBJ2-7, with 13 bases lining up with TRBD2. The CDR3: CASSSGLAGVYEQYF. For the CDR3, the DNA is TGTGCCAGCAGCTCCGGACTAGCGGGAGTATACGAGCAGTACTTC.